This T cell receptor (beta chain) was sequenced in a study of graft-versus-host responses after intestinal transplantation. Whole-study results and caveats: Researchers found GvH clones in recipient marrow, and some showed up first in ileum or blood. Within allografts, high graft-versus-host to host-versus-graft clonal ratios were seen among patients with graft-donor T cell macrochimerism.

Only in-frame clones appear in the TCRdb table, and some are missing; sequencing was by immunoSEQ multiplex PCR. The sample holds over 65,000 clones, approximately 90% seen once. The CDR3 runs 13 residues. V lost 5 bases to trimming and J lost 2 bases, with 4 bases between them. From germline, CDR1 is MDHEN and CDR2 SYDVKM. In the case of this clone: Its antigen remains unknown.

The source was unstimulated CD8+ T cells sorted from spleen or lymph node cells, collected before transplant. The chain is built from TRBV28 and TRBJ1-6; D is unresolved. The sequence was collected from a human donor who was the organ donor for an intestinal transplant. Here the CDR3 DNA reads TGTGCCAGCAGTGGCCCCTATAATTCACCCCTCCACTTT. Its protein product is CASSGPYNSPLHF. The entire variable domain, with the rest obtained from reference TRBV28 and TRBJ1-6, is as follows: DVKVTQSSRYLVKRTGEKVFLECVQDMDHENMFWYRQDPGLGLRLIYFSYDVKMKEKGDIPEGYSVSREKKERFSLILESASTNQTSMYLCASSGPYNSPLHFGNGTRLTVT.